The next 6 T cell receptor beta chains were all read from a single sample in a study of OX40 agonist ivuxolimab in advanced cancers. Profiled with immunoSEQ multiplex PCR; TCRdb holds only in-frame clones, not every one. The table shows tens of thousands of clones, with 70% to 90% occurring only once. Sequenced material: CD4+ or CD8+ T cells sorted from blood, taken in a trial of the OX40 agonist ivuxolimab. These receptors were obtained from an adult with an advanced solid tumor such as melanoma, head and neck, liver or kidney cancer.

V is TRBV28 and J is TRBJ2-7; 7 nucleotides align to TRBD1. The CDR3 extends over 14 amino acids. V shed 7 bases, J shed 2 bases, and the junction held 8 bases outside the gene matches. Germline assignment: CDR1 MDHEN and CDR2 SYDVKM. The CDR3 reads CASTLGGQPYEQYF. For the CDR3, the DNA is TGTGCCAGCACCCTAGGGGGACAGCCCTACGAGCAGTACTTC. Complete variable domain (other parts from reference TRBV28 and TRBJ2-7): DVKVTQSSRYLVKRTGEKVFLECVQDMDHENMFWYRQDPGLGLRLIYFSYDVKMKEKGDIPEGYSVSREKKERFSLILESASTNQTSMYLCASTLGGQPYEQYFGPGTRLTVT.

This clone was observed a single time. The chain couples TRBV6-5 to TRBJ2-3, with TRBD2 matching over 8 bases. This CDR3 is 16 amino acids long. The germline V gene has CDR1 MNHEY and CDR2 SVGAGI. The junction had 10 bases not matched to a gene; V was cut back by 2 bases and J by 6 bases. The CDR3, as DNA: TGTGCCAGCAGTTACACGCCATTCGGGGGGGCGGATACGCAGTATTTT. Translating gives CASSYTPFGGADTQYF.

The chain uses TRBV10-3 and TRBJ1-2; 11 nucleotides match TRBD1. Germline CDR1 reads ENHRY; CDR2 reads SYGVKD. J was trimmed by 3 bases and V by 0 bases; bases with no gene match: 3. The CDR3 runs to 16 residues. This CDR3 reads CAISESTGQGDYGYTF. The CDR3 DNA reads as TGTGCCATCAGTGAGTCGACGGGACAGGGGGACTATGGCTACACCTTC.

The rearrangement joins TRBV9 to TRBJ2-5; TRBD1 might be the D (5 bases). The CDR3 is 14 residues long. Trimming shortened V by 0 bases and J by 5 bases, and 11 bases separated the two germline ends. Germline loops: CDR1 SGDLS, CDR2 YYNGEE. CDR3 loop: CASSVDPAGETQYF. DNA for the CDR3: TGTGCCAGCAGCGTAGACCCAGCAGGGGAGACCCAGTACTTC.

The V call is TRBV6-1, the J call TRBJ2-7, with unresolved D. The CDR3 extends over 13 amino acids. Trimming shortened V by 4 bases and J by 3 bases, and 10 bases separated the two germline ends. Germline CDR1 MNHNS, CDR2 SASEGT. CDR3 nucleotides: TGTGCCAGCAGTGCTGAGGTCGGCTACGAGCAGTACTTC. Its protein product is CASSAEVGYEQYF.

The CDR3 spells CASRRGVYEQYF. CDR3 DNA sequence: TGCGCCAGCAGGCGGGGAGTCTACGAGCAGTACTTC. The chain combines TRBV5-1 with TRBJ2-7, with D possibly TRBD2 on 6 matching bases. The CDR3 has 12 amino acids. The V gene lost 5 bases and the J gene lost 3 bases, with 9 bases spanning the gap. Germline values: CDR1 SGHRS, CDR2 YFSETQ.